This TCR beta chain comes out of a study of T cell responses to AZD1222 COVID-19 vaccine. Study conclusions and caveats: Donors were mostly white British, more females; clonal diversity possibly underestimated.

TCRdb's copy holds only in-frame clones and misses some; the assay was immunoSEQ multiplex PCR. The sample records 70,000 or so clones, less than 90% being singletons. On this clone itself: Its antigen is as yet unknown.

The CDR3 is 14 amino acids. The germline gives CDR1 SGHRS, CDR2 YFSETQ. Trimming stripped 5 bases from V and 5 bases from J, with 16 bases between. The chain joins TRBV5-1 to TRBJ2-5; D is possibly TRBD1 (6 bases). The TCR sequence derives from an adult who received the AZD1222 COVID-19 vaccine. This specimen was peripheral blood, taken 28 days after the second AZD1222 dose. The CDR3 loop reads CASSWATGIETQYF. The CDR3 nucleotides read TGCGCCAGCAGTTGGGCTACAGGGATTGAGACCCAGTACTTC.